The 26 T cell receptor beta chains in this list originate from one sample, sequenced in a study of T cells in localized non-small cell lung cancer. Generated by immunoSEQ multiplex PCR, the TCRdb table keeps only in-frame clones and is missing some. The repertoire holds around 26,000 clones, with 65% to 85% as singletons. Sequencing used peripheral blood, obtained before any cancer treatment. The source of these receptors is a man aged 40 to 69 with stage III squamous cell lung carcinoma.

The chain links TRBV10-1 to TRBJ2-2; D is uncertain. Trimming left V 5 bases short and J 7 bases short, with 14 bases between. In germline, CDR1 is WNHNN, CDR2 SYGVQD (reference sequence). The CDR3 contains 14 residues. The DNA for the CDR3 is TGCGCCAGCAGTCCACACGGGTTCGGCGGGGAGCTGTTTTTT. Protein: CASSPHGFGGELFF.

In this sample, this clone turned up once. The V and J genes are TRBV7-8 and TRBJ2-3, with D possibly being TRBD1 (6 bases). Per germline, CDR1 SGHVS and CDR2 FQNEAQ. V shed 5 bases and J shed 6 bases, with 18 bases lying between them. The CDR3 is 15 amino acids. CDR3 loop: CASSPQTGLSDTQYF. The CDR3 region has the DNA TGTGCCAGCAGCCCCCAGACAGGATTAAGCGATACGCAGTATTTT. Using reference TRBV7-8 and TRBJ2-3 for the parts outside the CDR3, the full variable domain is GAGVSQSPRYKVAKRGQDVALRCDPISGHVSLFWYQQALGQGPEFLTYFQNEAQLDKSGLPSDRFFAERPEGSVSTLKIQRTQQEDSAVYLCASSPQTGLSDTQYFGPGTRLTVL.

J is TRBJ2-1 and V is TRBV18, with 7 bases matching TRBD1. The germline CDR1 and CDR2 sequences are KGHSH and LQKENI. This CDR3 has 14 residues. V was pared by 3 bases and J by 7 bases, with 6 bases of the junction left unmatched. CDR3 DNA sequence: TGTGCCAGCTCACCTCGACAGGGAACGAATGAGCAGTTCTTC. Its translation: CASSPRQGTNEQFF. The full variable domain, in which reference TRBV18 and TRBJ2-1 provide the parts outside the CDR3, is NAGVMQNPRHLVRRRGQEARLRCSPMKGHSHVYWYRQLPEEGLKFMVYLQKENIIDESGMPKERFSAEFPKEGPSILRIQQVVRGDSAAYFCASSPRQGTNEQFFGPGTRLTVL.

This clone occurred a few times. The CDR3 protein is CASSVGPRPPYNEQFF. CDR3 coding DNA: TGTGCCAGCAGTGTAGGCCCCCGACCCCCTTACAATGAGCAGTTCTTC. This sequence joins TRBV2 and TRBJ2-1; D gene unclear. The V gene lost 4 bases and the J gene lost 4 bases, with 17 bases spanning the gap. There are 16 residues in the CDR3. Germline CDR1 reads SNHLY; CDR2 reads FYNNEI.

CDR3 DNA sequence: TGTGCCAGCTCACCAAACCCCGGGTCGGGGGAGCAGTACGTC. It specifies CASSPNPGSGEQYV. This chain joins TRBV18 and TRBJ2-7; maybe TRBD2 (5 bases). Germline CDR1 is KGHSH and CDR2 is LQKENI. The length of the CDR3 is 14 residues. V lost 2 bases, J lost 7 bases, and 15 bases lay in between.

This rearrangement joins TRBV6-1 to TRBJ1-6, with D uncertain. From germline, CDR1 is MNHNS and CDR2 SASEGT. CDR3 size: 14 residues. Trimming removed 7 bases at V and 3 bases at J, with 10 bases between. In nucleotides, the CDR3 is TGTGCCAGCACCGGACTAAACTATAATTCACCCCTCCACTTT. Protein product: CASTGLNYNSPLHF.

The V and J genes are TRBV28 and TRBJ2-7; D is uncertain. V lost 3 bases and J 2 bases, leaving 8 bases between the germline ends. The germline V gene encodes CDR1 MDHEN and CDR2 SYDVKM. The CDR3 consists of 13 residues. This CDR3 is CASSFPSPYEQYF. Written as DNA, the CDR3 is TGTGCCAGCAGTTTCCCGAGCCCCTACGAGCAGTACTTC.

This CDR3 is CASSRDVTGELFF. The DNA for the CDR3 is TGTGCCAGCAGTCGGGATGTCACCGGGGAGCTGTTTTTT. This rearrangement joins TRBV6-5 to TRBJ2-2; D is possibly TRBD2 (5 bases). CDR1 is MNHEY, CDR2 SVGAGI, per germline. Trimming took off 5 bases at V and 4 bases at J, with 8 bases between the two ends. The CDR3 totals 13 residues.

The V gene is TRBV9, the J gene TRBJ2-2; 7 bases fit TRBD2. From germline, CDR1 is SGDLS and CDR2 YYNGEE. The CDR3 extends over 14 amino acids. The junction had 9 bases not matched to a gene; V was cut back by 7 bases and J by 6 bases. The CDR3 DNA is TGTGCCAGCGCTGTCCAACTAGCGCCCGGGGAGCTGTTTTTT. This codes for CASAVQLAPGELFF.

The rearrangement uses TRBV7-3 and TRBJ2-5; D tentatively fits TRBD1 or TRBD2 (6 bases each). The CDR3 totals 16 residues. V was clipped by 2 bases and J by 2 bases, with 15 bases between them. Per the germline V gene, CDR1 is SGHTA and CDR2 is FQGTGA. The CDR3 DNA follows: TGTGCCAGCAGCTTATACGGGGGCCGCTATCAAGAGACCCAGTACTTC. Its translation is CASSLYGGRYQETQYF.

This sequence joins TRBV2 and TRBJ1-6; D uncertain. The germline gives CDR1 SNHLY, CDR2 FYNNEI. Between the trimmed V and J ends, which lost 3 bases and 0 bases, there was a span of 9 bases. This CDR3 spans 16 amino acids. The CDR3 here is CASSDGVSSYNSPLHF. The CDR3 DNA reads as TGTGCCAGCAGTGACGGGGTCAGCTCCTATAATTCACCCCTCCACTTT.

This clone was seen a handful of times. The chain recombines TRBV4-2 with TRBJ2-7; TRBD2 matches 11 bases. Unmatched junction bases numbered 5, after V lost 6 bases and J lost 1 base. Germline-derived CDR1 and CDR2 are LGHNA and YNFKEQ. The CDR3 has 15 residues. CDR3 sequence: CASRDGTSGSYEQYF. CDR3 nucleotides: TGTGCCAGCAGAGACGGGACTAGCGGATCCTACGAGCAGTACTTC.

V gene TRBV6-4 combines with J gene TRBJ1-2, with 9 nucleotides matching TRBD1. V trimming: 5 bases; J trimming: 5 bases; junction bases outside the gene matches: 12. In germline, CDR1 is MRHNA, CDR2 SNTAGT. The CDR3 has 16 residues. CDR3 region: CASSPEGQGGVYGYTF. The CDR3, as DNA: TGTGCCAGCAGTCCAGAGGGACAGGGCGGTGTTTATGGCTACACCTTC.

This chain links TRBV19 with TRBJ2-1; the match to TRBD2 covers 7 bases. Per germline, CDR1 LNHDA and CDR2 SQIVND (reference sequence). The length of the CDR3 is 13 residues. V dropped 7 bases and J dropped 8; count of bases not matched to a gene: 8. In DNA, the CDR3 is TGTGCCAGTACCCTTATAGCGGGTGATGAGCAGTTCTTC. It codes for CASTLIAGDEQFF.

The chain uses TRBV18 and TRBJ2-3, with TRBD1 identical over 11 bases. The CDR3 is made up of 16 amino acids. In germline, CDR1 is KGHSH, CDR2 LQKENI. J gave up 6 bases and V 6 bases, and 11 bases lay outside the gene matches. This CDR3 reads CASSPTRTGGADTQYF. In DNA, the CDR3 is TGTGCCAGCTCCCCTACTCGGACAGGGGGCGCGGATACGCAGTATTTT.

This clone showed up just once. The CDR3 region is CASSETGHSGANVLTF. The CDR3 DNA is TGTGCCAGCAGTGAGACCGGGCACTCTGGGGCCAACGTCCTGACTTTC. This sequence joins TRBV6-4 and TRBJ2-6; D gene ambiguous. V was clipped by 3 bases and J by 0 bases, with 9 bases between them. The CDR3 sequence is 16 residues long. CDR1 is MRHNA and CDR2 is SNTAGT in the germline V gene.

This rearrangement joins TRBV18 to TRBJ1-3; maybe TRBD1 (5 bases). CDR3 length equals 14 residues. V was trimmed by 1 base and J by 6 bases, leaving 10 bases between them. Germline CDR1 is KGHSH and CDR2 is LQKENI. The CDR3 DNA sequence: TGTGCCAGCTCACCACTCCGGGGCTTAAACACCATATATTTT. As protein: CASSPLRGLNTIYF. Drawing the rest from reference TRBV18 and TRBJ1-3, the complete variable domain is NAGVMQNPRHLVRRRGQEARLRCSPMKGHSHVYWYRQLPEEGLKFMVYLQKENIIDESGMPKERFSAEFPKEGPSILRIQQVVRGDSAAYFCASSPLRGLNTIYFGEGSWLTVV.

The V gene is TRBV21-1, the J gene TRBJ2-3; the table gives TRBD1 as D, unverified against the DNA. TRBV21-1 has pseudogene status. There are 16 residues in the CDR3. The CDR3 DNA is TGTGCCAGCAGCAAAGGTCTCCAGGGGGGCACAGATACGCAGTATTTT. Its translation: CASSKGLQGGTDTQYF.

The chain uses TRBV6-6 and TRBJ1-1; weak D call: TRBD1 (5 bases). With 6 bases removed from V and 4 bases from J, the gap between germline ends came to 15 bases. CDR1 and CDR2 from the germline V gene are MNHNY and SVGAGI (reference sequence). This CDR3 contains 14 residues. The CDR3 nucleotides are TGTGCCAGCAGACCCCGACAGTACCTCACTGAAGCTTTCTTT. Its protein is CASRPRQYLTEAFF.

The genes are TRBV5-5 and TRBJ2-1; D ambiguous. Trimming stripped 7 bases from V and 3 bases from J, with 11 bases between. The germline gives CDR1 SGHKS, CDR2 YYEKEE (reference sequence). CDR3 size: 13 residues. The CDR3 DNA is TGTGCCAGCGTCCTGAATGACTACAATGAGCAGTTCTTC. This translates into CASVLNDYNEQFF.

Relative to its sample, this clone is medium-sized. The V gene is TRBV2, the J gene TRBJ2-2; TRBD2 aligns across 13 bases. From germline, CDR1 is SNHLY and CDR2 FYNNEI. The CDR3 extends over 15 amino acids. The trim removed 7 bases at V and 7 bases at J, leaving 6 bases unmatched. The CDR3 DNA follows: TGTGCCAGCACCGGGACTAGCGGGACAGTCGGGGAGCTGTTTTTT. Its translation: CASTGTSGTVGELFF.

The chain carries TRBV19 and TRBJ1-1; D unclear. The CDR3 loop spans 9 amino acids. Germline CDR1 reads LNHDA; CDR2 reads SQIVND (reference sequence). V shed 5 bases and J shed 6 bases, with 1 base lying between them. The CDR3 DNA follows: TGTGCCAGTAGTTCTGAAGCTTTCTTT. Translated: CASSSEAFF. Full variable domain (missing parts from reference TRBV19 and TRBJ1-1): DGGITQSPKYLFRKEGQNVTLSCEQNLNHDAMYWYRQDPGQGLRLIYYSQIVNDFQKGDIAEGYSVSREKKESFPLTVTSAQKNPTAFYLCASSSEAFFGQGTRLTVV.

J is TRBJ2-5 and V is TRBV5-1; 9 nucleotides agree with TRBD2. CDR1 SGHRS and CDR2 YFSETQ come from the germline V gene. This CDR3 is 13 amino acids long. V shed 7 bases, J shed 4 bases, and the junction held 5 bases outside the gene matches. CDR3 loop: CASGLAGRETQYF. CDR3 bases: TGCGCCAGCGGTCTAGCGGGGAGAGAGACCCAGTACTTC.

V and J are TRBV6-5 and TRBJ2-3; no clear D. From germline, CDR1 is MNHEY and CDR2 SVGAGI. V dropped 6 bases and J dropped 4 bases, with 8 bases sitting between them. The CDR3 loop spans 12 amino acids. The CDR3 loop reads CASSTVSDTQYF. The CDR3, as DNA: TGTGCCAGCAGCACCGTTTCAGATACGCAGTATTTT.

The DNA for the CDR3 is TGTGCCAGCAGCCTGACCCGCTCTGGAAACACCATATATTTT. Translating gives CASSLTRSGNTIYF. V gene TRBV14 combines with J gene TRBJ1-3, with D unclear. The CDR3 totals 14 residues. Germline V gene sequence: CDR1 SGHDN, CDR2 FVKESK. Trimming cost V 4 bases and J 0 bases, with 7 bases left between them. Full variable domain (outside the CDR3, taken from reference TRBV14 and TRBJ1-3): EAGVTQFPSHSVIEKGQTVTLRCDPISGHDNLYWYRRVMGKEIKFLLHFVKESKQDESGMPNNRFLAERTGGTYSTLKVQPAELEDSGVYFCASSLTRSGNTIYFGEGSWLTVV.

The chain carries TRBV5-6 and TRBJ2-4, with a possible D match to TRBD1 (6 bases). Per the germline V gene, CDR1 is SGHDT and CDR2 is YYEEEE. The V end was cut by 1 base, the J end by 0 bases, with 17 bases between. The CDR3 consists of 18 residues. CDR3 in amino acids: CASSLKGHPVVAKNIQYF. The CDR3, as DNA: TGTGCCAGCAGCTTGAAGGGACACCCTGTGGTAGCCAAAAACATTCAGTACTTC.